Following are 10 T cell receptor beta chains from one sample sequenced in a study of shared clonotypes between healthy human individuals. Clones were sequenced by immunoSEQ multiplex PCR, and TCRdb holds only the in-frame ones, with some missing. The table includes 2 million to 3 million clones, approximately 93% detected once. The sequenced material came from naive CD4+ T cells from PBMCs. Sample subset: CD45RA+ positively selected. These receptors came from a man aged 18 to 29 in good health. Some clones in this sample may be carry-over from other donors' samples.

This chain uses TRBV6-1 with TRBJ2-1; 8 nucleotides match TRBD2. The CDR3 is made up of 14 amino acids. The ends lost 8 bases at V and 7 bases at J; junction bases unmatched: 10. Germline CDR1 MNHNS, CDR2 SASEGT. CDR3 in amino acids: CASHPSGRGNEQFF. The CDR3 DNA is TGTGCCAGCCATCCGAGCGGGAGAGGTAATGAGCAGTTCTTC.

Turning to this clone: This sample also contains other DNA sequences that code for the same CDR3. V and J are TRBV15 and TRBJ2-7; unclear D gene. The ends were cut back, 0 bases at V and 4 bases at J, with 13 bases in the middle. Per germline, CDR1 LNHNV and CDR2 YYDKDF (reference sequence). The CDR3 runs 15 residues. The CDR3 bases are TGTGCCACCAGCAGAGATTCGGGTGCAGGATACGAGCAGTACTTC. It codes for CATSRDSGAGYEQYF.

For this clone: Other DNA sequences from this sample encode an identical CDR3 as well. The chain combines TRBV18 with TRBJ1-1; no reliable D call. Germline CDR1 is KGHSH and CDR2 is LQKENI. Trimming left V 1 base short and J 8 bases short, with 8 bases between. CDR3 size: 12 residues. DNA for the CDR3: TGTGCCAGCTCACCACTCGTCCCCGAAGCTTTCTTT. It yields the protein CASSPLVPEAFF. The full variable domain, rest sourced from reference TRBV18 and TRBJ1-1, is NAGVMQNPRHLVRRRGQEARLRCSPMKGHSHVYWYRQLPEEGLKFMVYLQKENIIDESGMPKERFSAEFPKEGPSILRIQQVVRGDSAAYFCASSPLVPEAFFGQGTRLTVV.

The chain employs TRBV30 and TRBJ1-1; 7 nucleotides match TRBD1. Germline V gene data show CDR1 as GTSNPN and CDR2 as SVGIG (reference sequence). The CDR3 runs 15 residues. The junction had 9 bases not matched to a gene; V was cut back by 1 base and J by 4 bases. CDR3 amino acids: CAWSGQGFYGTEAFF. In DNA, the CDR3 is TGTGCCTGGAGTGGACAGGGATTTTACGGCACTGAAGCTTTCTTT. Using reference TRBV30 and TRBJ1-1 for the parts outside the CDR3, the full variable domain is SQTIHQWPATLVQPVGSPLSLECTVEGTSNPNLYWYRQAAGRGLQLLFYSVGIGQISSEVPQNLSASRPQDRQFILSSKKLLLSDSGFYLCAWSGQGFYGTEAFFGQGTRLTVV.

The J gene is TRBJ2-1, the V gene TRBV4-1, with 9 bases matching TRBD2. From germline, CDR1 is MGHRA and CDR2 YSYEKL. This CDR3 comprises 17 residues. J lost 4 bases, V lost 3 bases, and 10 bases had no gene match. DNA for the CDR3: TGCGCCAGCAGCCAGGGTGAGACTAGCGGTATTTACAATGAGCAGTTCTTC. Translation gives CASSQGETSGIYNEQFF.

CDR3 sequence: CASKREVSSEQYF. In nucleotides, the CDR3 is TGCGCCAGTAAGCGGGAGGTCTCGAGCGAGCAGTACTTC. The chain recombines TRBV10-2 with TRBJ2-7; 9 nucleotides align to TRBD2. J gave up 6 bases and V 9 bases, and 9 bases lay outside the gene matches. The CDR3 consists of 13 residues. Germline-derived CDR1 and CDR2 are WSHSY and SAAADI.

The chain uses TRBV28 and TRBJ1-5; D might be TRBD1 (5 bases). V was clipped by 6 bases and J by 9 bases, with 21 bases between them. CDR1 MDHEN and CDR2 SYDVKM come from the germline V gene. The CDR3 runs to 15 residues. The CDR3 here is CASSSERGGRRPQHF. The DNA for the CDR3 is TGTGCCAGCAGCTCAGAAAGGGGAGGGCGGCGGCCCCAGCATTTT.

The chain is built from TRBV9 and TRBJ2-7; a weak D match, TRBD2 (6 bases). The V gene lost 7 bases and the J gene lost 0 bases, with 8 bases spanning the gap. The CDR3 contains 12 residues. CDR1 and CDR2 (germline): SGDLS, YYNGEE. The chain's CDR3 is CASGGSSYEQYF. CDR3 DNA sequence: TGTGCCAGCGGGGGGAGCTCCTACGAGCAGTACTTC.

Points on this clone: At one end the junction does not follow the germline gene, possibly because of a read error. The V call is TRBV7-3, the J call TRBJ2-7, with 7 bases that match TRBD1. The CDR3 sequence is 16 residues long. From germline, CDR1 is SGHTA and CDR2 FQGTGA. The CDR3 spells CASSVTGARPTTQQYF. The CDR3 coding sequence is TGTGCCAGCAGCGTAACAGGGGCCAGACCTACGACCCAGCAGTACTTC.

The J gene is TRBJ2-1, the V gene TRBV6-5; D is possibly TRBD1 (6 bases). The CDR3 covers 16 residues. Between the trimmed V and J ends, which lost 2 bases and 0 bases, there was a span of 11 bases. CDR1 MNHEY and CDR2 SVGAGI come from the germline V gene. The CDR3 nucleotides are TGTGCCAGCAGTTACAGGGGGTCGGGCTCCTACAATGAGCAGTTCTTC. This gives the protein CASSYRGSGSYNEQFF.